These T cell receptor beta chains were read from a single sample in a study of cytomegalovirus exposure and HLA in healthy donors. TCRdb keeps only in-frame clones here, not all; method: immunoSEQ multiplex PCR. The sample includes a few hundred thousand clones, around 83% of them seen just once. The specimen was PBMCs. These receptors were obtained from a girl aged 10-17 years in good health and CMV-seronegative. Each CDR3 is given with its conserved first and last residue. The D gene is left open where the match is weak. Clone size is given for some rows only: seen once, a few or many times, or a class if the clone is expanded.

clone_size	d_call	v_call	j_call	cdr3_aa	cdr3_nt
.	.	TRBV28	TRBJ1-1	CASSLYTDGAGTEAFF	TGTGCCAGCAGTTTATATACAGATGGGGCGGGGACTGAAGCTTTCTTT
.	TRBD1	TRBV30	TRBJ1-3	CAWRDRSSGNTIYF	TGTGCCTGGCGGGACAGATCCTCTGGAAACACCATATATTTT
once	.	TRBV15	TRBJ2-7	CATSRRTRRDMAYEQYF	TGTGCCACCAGCAGACGGACTCGTCGCGATATGGCCTACGAGCAGTACTTC
.	TRBD2	TRBV5-1	TRBJ2-1	CASSSGLAGLSYNEQFF	TGCGCCAGCAGCTCGGGACTAGCGGGATTATCCTACAATGAGCAGTTCTTC
.	TRBD2	TRBV28	TRBJ2-2	CASSLLAGVIGELFF	TGTGCCAGCAGTTTACTAGCGGGAGTAATCGGGGAGCTGTTTTTT
.	.	TRBV2	TRBJ2-5	CASSEQGSPGETQYF	TGTGCCAGCAGTGAACAGGGTAGTCCTGGAGAGACCCAGTACTTC
.	.	TRBV28	TRBJ1-2	CASSIRQGSGGYTF	TGTGCCAGCAGCATACGGCAGGGGTCGGGAGGCTACACCTTC
.	TRBD1	TRBV9	TRBJ2-1	CASSPGKGGLRDEQFF	TGTGCCAGCAGCCCCGGGAAAGGGGGCTTAAGGGATGAGCAGTTCTTC
.	TRBD2	TRBV5-4	TRBJ2-7	CASSSPEAGGNYEQYF	TGTGCCAGCAGCTCCCCTGAAGCGGGAGGGAACTACGAGCAGTACTTC
few	TRBD2	TRBV4-3	TRBJ2-1	CASSQVPAGGKNEQFF	TGCGCCAGCAGCCAAGTCCCAGCGGGGGGGAAGAATGAGCAGTTCTTC
.	TRBD1	TRBV5-1	TRBJ1-4	CASSSGQANEKLFF	TGCGCCAGCAGCTCGGGACAGGCTAATGAAAAACTGTTTTTT
.	.	TRBV6-1	TRBJ2-1	CASSEARLSYNEQFF	TGTGCCAGCAGTGAAGCGCGGCTATCGTACAATGAGCAGTTCTTC
.	.	TRBV6-6	TRBJ2-1	CASSYSQGGGQFF	TGTGCCAGCAGTTACTCGCAGGGAGGAGGGCAGTTCTTC
.	TRBD1	TRBV5-5	TRBJ1-2	CASSAGTGGRGGYTF	TGTGCCAGCAGCGCCGGAACAGGGGGCCGGGGGGGCTACACCTTC
.	TRBD1	TRBV5-1	TRBJ2-2	CASSLAATGVTGELFF	TGCGCCAGCAGCTTGGCGGCGACAGGGGTCACCGGGGAGCTGTTTTTT
.	TRBD1	TRBV9	TRBJ1-2	CASSPRDRGEANYGYTF	TGTGCCAGCAGCCCCCGGGACAGGGGCGAAGCTAACTATGGCTACACCTTC
.	.	TRBV5-5	TRBJ1-1	CASSSQAMNTEAFF	TGTGCCAGCAGCTCCCAGGCCATGAACACTGAAGCTTTCTTT
.	.	TRBV21-1	TRBJ1-5	CASSKEGFGAGSGQPQHF	.
.	TRBD1	TRBV6-5	TRBJ1-3	CASKPGQGVGTIYF	TGTGCCAGCAAGCCGGGACAGGGGGTCGGGACCATATATTTT
.	TRBD1	TRBV28	TRBJ2-7	CASSYIYGVQGVIYEQYF	TGTGCCAGCAGTTACATTTACGGGGTTCAGGGGGTGATCTACGAGCAGTACTTC
.	TRBD2	TRBV4-3	TRBJ2-2	CASSQSRLAGETGELFF	TGCGCCAGCAGCCAATCGCGGCTAGCGGGCGAAACCGGGGAGCTGTTTTTT
.	TRBD2	TRBV9	TRBJ2-7	CASSVEASGSYEQYF	TGTGCCAGCAGCGTAGAGGCTAGCGGGAGTTACGAGCAGTACTTC
.	TRBD1	TRBV28	TRBJ1-2	CASGPGGAGYGYTF	TGTGCCAGCGGTCCAGGGGGCGCTGGCTATGGCTACACCTTC
.	TRBD2	TRBV5-1	TRBJ2-3	CASSLGISSGDTDTQYF	TGCGCCAGCAGCTTGGGTATTAGTAGCGGGGATACAGATACGCAGTATTTT
.	TRBD2	TRBV27	TRBJ2-1	CASRPSAGNHYNEQFF	TGTGCCAGTCGACCTTCAGCGGGAAATCATTACAATGAGCAGTTCTTC
.	.	TRBV9	TRBJ1-3	CASSVELDGNTIYF	TGTGCCAGCAGCGTAGAGCTAGATGGAAACACCATATATTTT
.	TRBD2	TRBV11-3	TRBJ2-7	CASSLVTSGMSYEQYF	TGTGCCAGCAGCTTAGTTACTAGCGGGATGTCCTACGAGCAGTACTTC
.	.	TRBV6-6	TRBJ1-1	CASSAPNGGTEAFF	TGTGCCAGCAGTGCGCCTAATGGGGGGACTGAAGCTTTCTTT
.	TRBD2	TRBV6-6	TRBJ2-1	CASRRLAGIPNEQFF	TGTGCCAGCAGACGACTAGCGGGAATTCCAAATGAGCAGTTCTTC
.	TRBD2	TRBV14	TRBJ2-1	CASSHLTSGGFNEQFF	TGTGCCAGCAGCCACTTGACTAGCGGGGGTTTCAATGAGCAGTTCTTC
.	.	TRBV19	TRBJ1-1	CASKPGVGNTEAFF	TGTGCCAGTAAACCAGGGGTGGGGAACACTGAAGCTTTCTTT
.	TRBD2	TRBV4-1	TRBJ2-5	CASSQYKREGQETQYF	TGCGCCAGCAGCCAATATAAGCGGGAGGGCCAAGAGACCCAGTACTTC
once	.	TRBV5-4	TRBJ2-2	CASSPGGADTGELFF	TGTGCCAGCAGCCCGGGGGGCGCGGACACCGGGGAGCTGTTTTTT
.	.	TRBV27	TRBJ2-7	CASGSLGGGEGEQYF	TGTGCCAGCGGATCTTTGGGGGGGGGCGAGGGAGAGCAGTACTTC
.	.	TRBV28	TRBJ1-2	CASSFGGTGGGYTF	TGTGCCAGCAGTTTCGGCGGGACCGGCGGCGGCTACACCTTC
.	TRBD1	TRBV4-3	TRBJ1-3	CASSQSRTGPVGNTIYF	TGCGCCAGCAGCCAATCAAGGACAGGGCCCGTTGGAAACACCATATATTTT
.	TRBD2	TRBV5-4	TRBJ2-2	CASSLGGGEELFF	TGTGCCAGCAGCTTGGGTGGGGGGGAGGAGCTGTTTTTT
once	.	TRBV5-4	TRBJ2-3	CASSLEASSDTQYF	TGTGCCAGCAGCTTGGAAGCAAGTTCAGATACGCAGTATTTT
.	TRBD2	TRBV30	TRBJ2-3	CAWSNPMRLAGADTQYF	TGTGCCTGGAGTAACCCCATGAGGTTGGCGGGGGCAGATACGCAGTATTTT
.	TRBD2	TRBV7-9	TRBJ2-7	CASSATGTTNYEQYF	TGTGCCAGCAGCGCAACCGGGACTACGAACTACGAGCAGTACTTC